These 29 T cell receptor beta chains were all obtained from the same sample, sequenced in a study of blood T cell repertoires in COVID-19. Repertoires were generated with immunoSEQ multiplex PCR, while TCRdb's copy carries only in-frame clones and drops some. This sample has a few hundred thousand clones; around 88% occur once, and the top ten carry about 7.1%. Sequencing was done on a sample of peripheral blood. The receptors come from a woman aged 55 to 70 with COVID-19, enrolled during active disease.

V and J are TRBV27 and TRBJ2-7; 9 bases match TRBD1. Germline V CDR1 and CDR2: MNHEY, SMNVEV (reference sequence). CDR3 length: 13 residues. Trimming at V came to 7 bases and at J to 3 bases, leaving 4 bases not matched to a gene. CDR3 bases: TGTGCCAGCACCGCGGGACAGGGCTACGAGCAGTACTTC. Translation gives CASTAGQGYEQYF.

The table lists this clone with a count of one. The chain carries TRBV29-1 and TRBJ2-2; 9 nucleotides agree with TRBD2. CDR3 length equals 17 residues. Per the germline V gene, CDR1 is SQVTM and CDR2 is ANQGSEA. V was clipped by 6 bases and J by 4 bases; unmatched bases: 15. The CDR3 sequence is CSVFGDAGGPGTGELFF. The CDR3 coding sequence is TGCAGCGTCTTCGGAGATGCGGGGGGGCCCGGCACCGGGGAGCTGTTTTTT.

The sample holds one count of this clone. This chain uses TRBV10-3 with TRBJ2-7, with D perhaps TRBD1 (5 bases). CDR1 and CDR2 from the germline V gene are ENHRY and SYGVKD. With 2 bases removed from V and 6 bases from J, the gap between germline ends came to 14 bases. The CDR3 length is 14 residues. CDR3 region: CAISERQGGSEQYF. As DNA, the CDR3 is TGTGCCATCAGTGAGCGGCAGGGTGGAAGCGAGCAGTACTTC.

The gene calls are TRBV12-3 or TRBV12-4 and TRBJ2-5; D unresolved. V dropped 3 bases and J dropped 2 bases, with 4 bases sitting between them. This CDR3 has 12 amino acids. Here the CDR3 reads CASSFRQETQYF. The DNA of the CDR3 is TGTGCCAGCAGTTTCAGGCAAGAGACCCAGTACTTC.

The CDR3 here is CASSVSGGTIYF. The CDR3 DNA is TGTGCCAGCAGCGTAAGTGGAGGCACCATATATTTT. The chain joins TRBV9 to TRBJ1-3; D is undetermined. Germline loops: CDR1 SGDLS, CDR2 YYNGEE. With 1 base removed from V and 9 bases from J, the gap between germline ends came to 8 bases. The CDR3 runs to 12 residues.

The chain employs TRBV6-6 and TRBJ2-7, with a tentative D call TRBD1 (6 bases). The CDR3 length is 15 residues. Germline values: CDR1 MNHNY, CDR2 SVGAGI (reference sequence). V lost 0 bases to trimming and J lost 4 bases, with 13 bases between them. CDR3 residues: CASSYSTGNGYEQYF. CDR3 DNA sequence: TGTGCCAGCAGTTACTCAACAGGGAATGGTTACGAGCAGTACTTC.

V and J are TRBV3-1 (or the pseudogene TRBV3-2) and TRBJ2-7, with TRBD2 matching over 10 bases. The CDR3 sequence is 15 residues long. J gave up 0 bases and V 2 bases, and 1 base lay outside the gene matches. Germline values: CDR1 LGHDT, CDR2 YNNKEL (reference sequence). The CDR3 reads CASSQLAGGSYEQYF. In DNA, the CDR3 is TGTGCCAGCAGCCAATTAGCGGGGGGCTCCTACGAGCAGTACTTC.

V gene TRBV6-5 combines with J gene TRBJ1-6; D not resolved. Trimming cost V 7 bases and J 2 bases, with 9 bases left between them. Per the germline V gene, CDR1 is MNHEY and CDR2 is SVGAGI. This CDR3 is 14 amino acids long. The CDR3 loop reads CASIAGTYNSPLHF. In nucleotides, the CDR3 is TGTGCCAGCATCGCGGGGACCTATAATTCACCCCTCCACTTT.

J is TRBJ1-2 and V is TRBV6-5; the D is unclear. CDR1 is MNHEY, CDR2 SVGAGI, per germline. Between the trimmed V and J ends, which lost 2 bases and 8 bases, there was a span of 12 bases. The CDR3 totals 13 residues. The CDR3 region is CASSYTRQVGYTF. DNA of the CDR3: TGTGCCAGCAGTTACACACGGCAGGTCGGCTACACCTTC.

This clone was observed at least ten times. The V call is TRBV29-1, the J call TRBJ1-2; 7 bases are shared with TRBD1. The CDR3 extends over 15 amino acids. Unmatched junction bases numbered 13, after V lost 3 bases and J lost 6 bases. The germline V gene has CDR1 SQVTM and CDR2 ANQGSEA. CDR3 sequence (DNA): TGCAGCGTTGAGAGGTCCCTGACAGGGACGGATGGCTACACCTTC. Protein product: CSVERSLTGTDGYTF.

V gene TRBV5-5 combines with J gene TRBJ2-3; 8 bases line up with TRBD1. After removal of 3 bases from V and 3 bases from J, the junction contained 3 bases not matched to a gene. Germline CDR1 and CDR2: SGHKS and YYEKEE (reference sequence). CDR3 size: 14 residues. The DNA of the CDR3 is TGTGCCAGCAGCTCAGGGGGCGGAACAGATACGCAGTATTTT. Amino acid sequence: CASSSGGGTDTQYF.

This clone occurred a few times. This chain joins TRBV18 and TRBJ2-1; 9 nucleotides line up with TRBD1. Germline assignment: CDR1 KGHSH and CDR2 LQKENI. This CDR3 region has 15 residues. The J segment lost 3 bases and the V segment lost 3 bases, leaving 3 bases of the junction unmatched. CDR3 region: CASSPGQGVYNEQFF. Here the CDR3 DNA reads TGTGCCAGCTCACCGGGACAGGGAGTCTACAATGAGCAGTTCTTC.

This sequence joins TRBV19 and TRBJ1-1, with TRBD1 matching over 11 bases. The J segment lost 1 base and the V segment lost 6 bases, leaving 7 bases of the junction unmatched. Germline V gives CDR1 LNHDA, CDR2 SQIVND (reference sequence). This CDR3 spans 16 amino acids. This chain's CDR3 is CASRSGQGVSNTEAFF. CDR3 DNA sequence: TGTGCCAGTAGGTCGGGACAGGGGGTATCGAACACTGAAGCTTTCTTT. Combining the CDR3 with reference TRBV19 and TRBJ1-1 gives the whole variable domain DGGITQSPKYLFRKEGQNVTLSCEQNLNHDAMYWYRQDPGQGLRLIYYSQIVNDFQKGDIAEGYSVSREKKESFPLTVTSAQKNPTAFYLCASRSGQGVSNTEAFFGQGTRLTVV.

The V call is TRBV3-1 (or the pseudogene TRBV3-2), the J call TRBJ1-2, with D unclear. The CDR3 loop spans 16 amino acids. Trimming cost V 0 bases and J 0 bases, with 11 bases left between them. The germline V gene encodes CDR1 LGHDT and CDR2 YNNKEL (reference sequence). The CDR3 region has the DNA TGTGCCAGCAGCCAAGACGGAGCAGCCTCTAACTATGGCTACACCTTC. Residues: CASSQDGAASNYGYTF.

V gene TRBV2 combines with J gene TRBJ2-1; 10 bases are a match to TRBD1. Germline CDR1 and CDR2: SNHLY and FYNNEI. J was trimmed by 7 bases and V by 2 bases; bases with no gene match: 5. The CDR3 consists of 15 residues. The CDR3 protein is CASSERGQGWNEQFF. In nucleotides, the CDR3 is TGTGCCAGCAGTGAACGGGGACAGGGGTGGAATGAGCAGTTCTTC.

The DNA of the CDR3 is TGTGCCAGCAGCGAGGGGGCAGGCACAGATACGCAGTATTTT. Translating it yields CASSEGAGTDTQYF. This sequence joins TRBV3-1 (or the pseudogene TRBV3-2) and TRBJ2-3; 7 positions match TRBD1. Trimming took 5 bases from V and 1 from J; bases not matched to a gene: 3. CDR1 is LGHDT and CDR2 is YNNKEL in the germline V gene (reference sequence). The CDR3 is 14 residues long.

This chain connects TRBV28 to TRBJ2-6; tentatively, D is TRBD1 (6 bases). The CDR3 length is 16 residues. Trimming cost V 9 bases and J 6 bases, with 21 bases left between them. Per germline, CDR1 MDHEN and CDR2 SYDVKM. CDR3 protein: CASRPGGSGEANVLTF. For the CDR3, the DNA is TGTGCCAGTCGTCCTGGGGGCTCCGGTGAGGCCAACGTCCTGACTTTC.

CDR3: CASRPLGGETQYF. The CDR3, as DNA: TGTGCCAGTAGACCTCTAGGGGGCGAGACCCAGTACTTC. V usage is TRBV19 and J usage is TRBJ2-5; 7 positions agree with TRBD1. The CDR3 totals 13 residues. V shed 6 bases, J shed 5 bases, and the junction held 6 bases outside the gene matches. CDR1 is LNHDA, CDR2 SQIVND, per germline (reference sequence).

This clone was picked up one time. V and J are TRBV12-5 and TRBJ1-4; no clear D gene. The CDR3 length is 14 residues. V lost 1 base and J lost 3, with 6 bases in between. In germline, CDR1 is LGHNT, CDR2 FRNRAP. For the CDR3, the DNA is TGTGCTAGTGGTTTGGGGGCTTCTAATGAAAAACTGTTTTTT. It specifies CASGLGASNEKLFF.

The V and J genes are TRBV6-5 and TRBJ2-3; TRBD2 matches 10 bases. The germline gives CDR1 MNHEY, CDR2 SVGAGI. Germline trimming cut 8 bases from V and 7 bases from J; bases unmatched to any gene: 12. The CDR3 covers 15 residues. For the CDR3, the DNA is TGTGCCAGCGTATTAAGCGGGGGGGTACCGTATACGCAGTATTTT. Its protein is CASVLSGGVPYTQYF.

As regards this clone: One end of the junction varies from germline; a read error may be responsible. V and J are TRBV30 and TRBJ2-2, with D perhaps matching TRBD1 (7 bases). The CDR3 is made up of 14 amino acids. CDR1 is GTSNPN and CDR2 is SVGIG in the germline V gene (reference sequence). As DNA, the CDR3 is TGTGCCCGGAGGGGGACAGTCTTGACCGGGGAGCTGTTTTTT. The encoded protein is CARRGTVLTGELFF.

In this sample, this clone turned up once. The gene calls are TRBV20-1 and TRBJ2-5; D not certain. This CDR3 contains 10 residues. Per the germline V gene, CDR1 is DFQATT and CDR2 is SNEGSKA (reference sequence). With 6 bases removed from V and 7 bases from J, the gap between germline ends came to 9 bases. The CDR3 nucleotides are TGCAGTGCCCACCCGAGGACCCAGTACTTC. Translation: CSAHPRTQYF.

The chain joins TRBV18 to TRBJ1-1; D unresolved. The CDR3 has 12 amino acids. Trimming stripped 3 bases from V and 7 bases from J, with 9 bases between. Germline CDR1 and CDR2: KGHSH and LQKENI. Here the CDR3 reads CASSPSGIEAFF. For the CDR3, the DNA is TGTGCCAGCTCACCTTCAGGAATTGAAGCTTTCTTT. Full variable domain (outside the CDR3, taken from reference TRBV18 and TRBJ1-1): NAGVMQNPRHLVRRRGQEARLRCSPMKGHSHVYWYRQLPEEGLKFMVYLQKENIIDESGMPKERFSAEFPKEGPSILRIQQVVRGDSAAYFCASSPSGIEAFFGQGTRLTVV.

The chain joins TRBV6-5 to TRBJ2-7, with 7 bases fitting TRBD1. With V trimmed by 4 bases and J by 3 bases, 6 bases remained unmatched. Germline CDR1 is MNHEY and CDR2 is SVGAGI. The CDR3 is 14 residues long. The CDR3 coding sequence is TGTGCCAGCAGTTCACAGGGGAGAGACTACGAGCAGTACTTC. Its protein is CASSSQGRDYEQYF.

This chain uses TRBV9 with TRBJ2-1; TRBD2 matches at 9 bases. With 3 bases clipped from V and 5 bases from J, the junction kept 6 bases outside the gene matches. CDR1 and CDR2 from the germline V gene are SGDLS and YYNGEE. This CDR3 is 15 amino acids long. In DNA form, the CDR3 reads TGTGCCAGCAGCGCCAGCGGGGGGCCGAACAATGAGCAGTTCTTC. Amino acids: CASSASGGPNNEQFF. Using reference TRBV9 and TRBJ2-1 for the parts outside the CDR3, the full variable domain is DSGVTQTPKHLITATGQRVTLRCSPRSGDLSVYWYQQSLDQGLQFLIQYYNGEERAKGNILERFSAQQFPDLHSELNLSSLELGDSALYFCASSASGGPNNEQFFGPGTRLTVL.

V is TRBV3-1 (or the pseudogene TRBV3-2) and J is TRBJ2-7; 9 bases match TRBD2. The CDR3 consists of 16 residues. Trimming took 4 bases from V and 4 from J; bases not matched to a gene: 11. The V gene's germline CDR1 is LGHDT and CDR2 YNNKEL (reference sequence). The CDR3 sequence is CASSRRPGLANYEQYF. The CDR3 DNA sequence: TGTGCCAGCAGCCGCCGACCGGGACTAGCTAATTACGAGCAGTACTTC.

The genes are TRBV24-1 and TRBJ1-2, with D tentatively TRBD1 (6 bases). The CDR3 runs to 14 residues. V lost 4 bases to trimming and J lost 8 bases, with 16 bases between them. Germline CDR1 reads KGHDR; CDR2 reads SFDVKD. CDR3 sequence: CATSDRSGQYGYTF. In DNA form, the CDR3 reads TGTGCCACCAGTGACCGAAGTGGACAGTACGGCTACACCTTC.

V is TRBV4-3 and J is TRBJ1-1; D possibly corresponds to TRBD1 (6 bases). This CDR3 comprises 15 residues. CDR1 and CDR2 (germline): LGHNA, YSLEER. V was cut by 1 base and J by 0 bases, with 9 bases left in between. In nucleotides, the CDR3 is TGCGCCAGCAGCCAAGTTACAGGGATGAACACTGAAGCTTTCTTT. It encodes CASSQVTGMNTEAFF.

The genes are TRBV9 and TRBJ2-1; tentatively, D is TRBD1 (6 bases). This CDR3 contains 13 residues. Germline V gives CDR1 SGDLS, CDR2 YYNGEE. Between the trimmed V and J ends, which lost 1 base and 9 bases, there was a span of 11 bases. In nucleotides, the CDR3 is TGTGCCAGCAGCGTAATGGAACAGGGTGAGCAGTTCTTC. Translating it yields CASSVMEQGEQFF.